These T cell receptor beta chains were read from a single sample in a study of blood T cell repertoires in COVID-19. Using immunoSEQ multiplex PCR, the repertoire was profiled, and TCRdb retains in-frame clones only, with some absent. The sample records about 480,000 clones, roughly 88% being singletons. Material for sequencing was PBMCs or T cells enriched from blood (not recorded which). Receptor source: a woman aged 40 to 50 who had recovered from COVID-19. Both conserved end residues are part of each CDR3. The order of the fields is V gene, clone size, CDR3 length, J gene, D gene, CDR3 DNA, CDR3 protein. D genes are given only for firm matches. For some rows the clone size is stated as once, few or many, or as a class when expanded; others skip it.

V gene: TRBV18
clone size: -
CDR3 length: 14
J gene: TRBJ2-5
D gene: -
CDR3 DNA: TGTGCCAGCTCACCGACAGGCAGGCAAGAGACCCAGTACTTC
CDR3 protein: CASSPTGRQETQYF

V gene: TRBV6-1
clone size: few
CDR3 length: 13
J gene: TRBJ2-7
D gene: -
CDR3 DNA: TGTGCCAGCAGTGAGCACAGGACCTACGAGCAGTACTTC
CDR3 protein: CASSEHRTYEQYF

V gene: TRBV15
clone size: -
CDR3 length: 15
J gene: TRBJ2-3
D gene: TRBD2
CDR3 DNA: TGTGCCACCAGCAGCATGGCGGGAGGGCCGGATACGCAGTATTTT
CDR3 protein: CATSSMAGGPDTQYF

V gene: TRBV12-3/TRBV12-4
clone size: -
CDR3 length: 13
J gene: TRBJ2-1
D gene: -
CDR3 DNA: TGTGCCAGCAGTTTAGTCCTAGTATGGGAGCAGTTCTTC
CDR3 protein: CASSLVLVWEQFF

V gene: TRBV7-2
clone size: -
CDR3 length: 13
J gene: TRBJ1-1
D gene: -
CDR3 DNA: TGTGCCAGCAGCTTAGCCCTATCCGCTGAAGCTTTCTTT
CDR3 protein: CASSLALSAEAFF

V gene: TRBV7-9
clone size: -
CDR3 length: 12
J gene: TRBJ1-2
D gene: -
CDR3 DNA: TGTGCCAGCACCGGGGACACCGATGGCTACACCTTC
CDR3 protein: CASTGDTDGYTF

V gene: TRBV5-8
clone size: -
CDR3 length: 13
J gene: TRBJ2-7
D gene: TRBD2
CDR3 DNA: TGTGCCAGCACCAAAGCGGGACTCTACGAGCAGTACTTC
CDR3 protein: CASTKAGLYEQYF

V gene: TRBV27
clone size: -
CDR3 length: 14
J gene: TRBJ1-2
D gene: TRBD1
CDR3 DNA: TGTGCCAGCAGACAACTGACAGGGGTTGGTGGCTACACCTTC
CDR3 protein: CASRQLTGVGGYTF

V gene: TRBV4-1
clone size: -
CDR3 length: 17
J gene: TRBJ2-1
D gene: TRBD2
CDR3 DNA: TGCGCCAGCAGCCAAGACCCGGGACTAGCGGGAGTAAAGGAGCAGTTCTTC
CDR3 protein: CASSQDPGLAGVKEQFF

V gene: TRBV5-1
clone size: once
CDR3 length: 14
J gene: TRBJ2-1
D gene: -
CDR3 DNA: TGCGCCAGCAGCTTGGGACTACCTTCGGATGAGCAGTTCTTC
CDR3 protein: CASSLGLPSDEQFF

V gene: TRBV6-6
clone size: -
CDR3 length: 14
J gene: TRBJ2-7
D gene: TRBD1
CDR3 DNA: TGTGCCAGCAAGCCCGGGACAGTTCCCTACGAGCAGTACTTC
CDR3 protein: CASKPGTVPYEQYF

V gene: TRBV27
clone size: -
CDR3 length: 14
J gene: TRBJ2-7
D gene: -
CDR3 DNA: TGTGCCAGCAGCATCCGGAGCGTCAGCTACGAGCAGTACTTC
CDR3 protein: CASSIRSVSYEQYF

V gene: TRBV18
clone size: -
CDR3 length: 15
J gene: TRBJ2-3
D gene: TRBD2
CDR3 DNA: TGTGCCAGCTCACCAAGGACTAGCGGCACAGATACGCAGTATTTT
CDR3 protein: CASSPRTSGTDTQYF

V gene: TRBV7-9
clone size: -
CDR3 length: 14
J gene: TRBJ1-4
D gene: -
CDR3 DNA: TGTGCCAGCAGCGAGAGAACAACTAATGAAAAACTGTTTTTT
CDR3 protein: CASSERTTNEKLFF

V gene: TRBV4-1
clone size: -
CDR3 length: 11
J gene: TRBJ1-2
D gene: -
CDR3 DNA: TGCGCCAGCAGCCAAGGAAGCGGCTACACCTTC
CDR3 protein: CASSQGSGYTF

V gene: TRBV4-3
clone size: -
CDR3 length: 18
J gene: TRBJ2-1
D gene: TRBD1
CDR3 DNA: TGCGCCAGCAGCCATGTCCCCCGACAGGGGCCGGTCTACAATGAGCAGTTCTTC
CDR3 protein: CASSHVPRQGPVYNEQFF

V gene: TRBV20-1
clone size: -
CDR3 length: 10
J gene: TRBJ1-2
D gene: -
CDR3 DNA: TGCAGTGCTAGAACCGGGGGCTACACCTTC
CDR3 protein: CSARTGGYTF

V gene: TRBV5-1
clone size: -
CDR3 length: 16
J gene: TRBJ1-1
D gene: TRBD1
CDR3 DNA: TGCGCCAGCAGCGAGAACTCGGGACAGGGGAACACTGAAGCTTTCTTT
CDR3 protein: CASSENSGQGNTEAFF

V gene: TRBV30
clone size: -
CDR3 length: 13
J gene: TRBJ1-4
D gene: -
CDR3 DNA: TGTGCCTGGAGTGTAATGAGAAATGAAAAACTGTTTTTT
CDR3 protein: CAWSVMRNEKLFF

V gene: TRBV2
clone size: -
CDR3 length: 13
J gene: TRBJ1-6
D gene: -
CDR3 DNA: TGTGCCAGCCTCTACCCCGAGAATTCACCCCTCCACTTT
CDR3 protein: CASLYPENSPLHF

V gene: TRBV28
clone size: -
CDR3 length: 14
J gene: TRBJ1-2
D gene: TRBD1
CDR3 DNA: TGTGCCAGCACCCGGGACAGAATGTTGGGGGGCTACACCTTC
CDR3 protein: CASTRDRMLGGYTF

V gene: TRBV6-5
clone size: -
CDR3 length: 13
J gene: TRBJ1-1
D gene: -
CDR3 DNA: TGTGCCAGCAACAGGTTACCTGGCACTGAAGCTTTCTTT
CDR3 protein: CASNRLPGTEAFF

V gene: TRBV7-2
clone size: -
CDR3 length: 15
J gene: TRBJ2-4
D gene: -
CDR3 DNA: TGTGCCAGCAGCTTATTCGCTACAGACAAAAACATTCAGTACTTC
CDR3 protein: CASSLFATDKNIQYF

V gene: TRBV24-1
clone size: -
CDR3 length: 13
J gene: TRBJ1-5
D gene: -
CDR3 DNA: TGTGCCACCAGTAGACAGGTTGATCAGCCCCAGCATTTT
CDR3 protein: CATSRQVDQPQHF

V gene: TRBV24-1
clone size: -
CDR3 length: 16
J gene: TRBJ2-1
D gene: TRBD2
CDR3 DNA: TGTGCCACCAGTGATTTACAAGCGGGAGCGCTCGTTGAGCAGTTCTTC
CDR3 protein: CATSDLQAGALVEQFF

V gene: TRBV5-1
clone size: once
CDR3 length: 14
J gene: TRBJ1-3
D gene: -
CDR3 DNA: TGCGCCAGCAGCCCAACTACGTCTGGAAACACCATATATTTT
CDR3 protein: CASSPTTSGNTIYF

V gene: TRBV7-2
clone size: -
CDR3 length: 15
J gene: TRBJ2-1
D gene: -
CDR3 DNA: TGTGCCAGCAGCTTAGAGGGAGTCTCCTACAATGAGCAGTTCTTC
CDR3 protein: CASSLEGVSYNEQFF

V gene: TRBV12-3/TRBV12-4
clone size: once
CDR3 length: 13
J gene: TRBJ1-1
D gene: -
CDR3 DNA: TGTGCCAGCACCGAGGGAATCCTCTCTGAAGCTTTCTTT
CDR3 protein: CASTEGILSEAFF

V gene: TRBV15
clone size: -
CDR3 length: 16
J gene: TRBJ2-2
D gene: -
CDR3 DNA: TGTGCCACCAGCAGCCCACTTACTAGTTACACCGGGGAGCTGTTTTTT
CDR3 protein: CATSSPLTSYTGELFF

V gene: TRBV29-1
clone size: -
CDR3 length: 14
J gene: TRBJ2-1
D gene: -
CDR3 DNA: TGCAGCGCTGAGGGGACTTACTCCCGCAATGAGCAGTTCTTC
CDR3 protein: CSAEGTYSRNEQFF

V gene: TRBV5-8
clone size: -
CDR3 length: 17
J gene: TRBJ1-5
D gene: -
CDR3 DNA: TGTGCCAGCAGCTTTGGCCGGCCAAACAGGGTCAATCAGCCCCAGCATTTT
CDR3 protein: CASSFGRPNRVNQPQHF

V gene: TRBV7-9
clone size: -
CDR3 length: 13
J gene: TRBJ1-1
D gene: -
CDR3 DNA: TGTGCCAGCAGCTTCGGCCAGGGGACTGAAGCTTTCTTT
CDR3 protein: CASSFGQGTEAFF

V gene: TRBV5-8
clone size: -
CDR3 length: 12
J gene: TRBJ1-5
D gene: -
CDR3 DNA: TGTGCCAGCAGCTACAGGGTAGTACCCCAGCATTTT
CDR3 protein: CASSYRVVPQHF

V gene: TRBV7-9
clone size: -
CDR3 length: 15
J gene: TRBJ2-7
D gene: -
CDR3 DNA: TGTGCCAGCAGCATTACTCAGGGGCCGGTAGTAGAGCAGTACTTC
CDR3 protein: CASSITQGPVVEQYF

V gene: TRBV6-5
clone size: -
CDR3 length: 16
J gene: TRBJ2-3
D gene: -
CDR3 DNA: TGTGCCAGCAGTTGGGCTACGTCGACGGAACGAGATACGCAGTATTTT
CDR3 protein: CASSWATSTERDTQYF

V gene: TRBV5-6
clone size: -
CDR3 length: 15
J gene: TRBJ2-1
D gene: TRBD2
CDR3 DNA: TGTGCCAGCAGCTTGTATGGGGGGGCCTACAATGAGCAGTTCTTC
CDR3 protein: CASSLYGGAYNEQFF

V gene: TRBV29-1
clone size: -
CDR3 length: 13
J gene: TRBJ2-1
D gene: -
CDR3 DNA: TGCAGCGTTGAAGGTAGAGCGGTTAATGAGCAGTTCTTC
CDR3 protein: CSVEGRAVNEQFF

V gene: TRBV7-9
clone size: once
CDR3 length: 14
J gene: TRBJ1-2
D gene: TRBD1
CDR3 DNA: TGTGCCAGCAGCTCGATCGGGACAGCCTATGGCTACACCTTC
CDR3 protein: CASSSIGTAYGYTF

V gene: TRBV29-1
clone size: -
CDR3 length: 13
J gene: TRBJ1-1
D gene: TRBD1
CDR3 DNA: TGCAGCGTCGGAACCGGGACAGCCTATGAAGCTTTCTTT
CDR3 protein: CSVGTGTAYEAFF

V gene: TRBV9
clone size: -
CDR3 length: 15
J gene: TRBJ1-2
D gene: TRBD1
CDR3 DNA: TGTGCCAGCAGAAGCCACAGGGGGAAGAGCTATGGCTACACCTTC
CDR3 protein: CASRSHRGKSYGYTF

V gene: TRBV10-1
clone size: -
CDR3 length: 13
J gene: TRBJ1-1
D gene: -
CDR3 DNA: TGCGCCAGCAGTCAACACCAGAACACTGAAGCTTTCTTT
CDR3 protein: CASSQHQNTEAFF

V gene: TRBV7-2
clone size: -
CDR3 length: 14
J gene: TRBJ2-1
D gene: -
CDR3 DNA: TGTGCCAGCAGCTTAGACGCTAGGTACAATGAGCAGTTCTTC
CDR3 protein: CASSLDARYNEQFF

V gene: TRBV5-4
clone size: -
CDR3 length: 14
J gene: TRBJ1-1
D gene: TRBD1
CDR3 DNA: TGTGCCAGCACACTCGGGACAGGGAACACTGAAGCTTTCTTT
CDR3 protein: CASTLGTGNTEAFF

V gene: TRBV6-2/TRBV6-3
clone size: few
CDR3 length: 14
J gene: TRBJ2-7
D gene: -
CDR3 DNA: TGTGCCAGCAGTTACCTTAGAGGCGGGTACGAGCAGTACTTC
CDR3 protein: CASSYLRGGYEQYF

V gene: TRBV5-5
clone size: -
CDR3 length: 16
J gene: TRBJ2-7
D gene: TRBD1
CDR3 DNA: TGTGCCAGCAGCTCCAATACGGGACAGTTTTTCTACGAGCAGTACTTC
CDR3 protein: CASSSNTGQFFYEQYF

V gene: TRBV7-8
clone size: -
CDR3 length: 14
J gene: TRBJ1-2
D gene: -
CDR3 DNA: TGTGCCAGCAGCAGGAGAGAAGGTTCTAGTGGCTACACCTTC
CDR3 protein: CASSRREGSSGYTF

V gene: TRBV19
clone size: -
CDR3 length: 12
J gene: TRBJ1-2
D gene: -
CDR3 DNA: TGTGCCAGTAACCACATACGGGGGGGCTACACCTTC
CDR3 protein: CASNHIRGGYTF

V gene: TRBV7-9
clone size: -
CDR3 length: 14
J gene: TRBJ2-7
D gene: -
CDR3 DNA: TGTGCCAGCAGCTTACGGTCAGGGTCCCACGAGCAGTACTTC
CDR3 protein: CASSLRSGSHEQYF

V gene: TRBV20-1
clone size: once
CDR3 length: 13
J gene: TRBJ2-7
D gene: -
CDR3 DNA: TGCAGTGCTAGTCAGGGAATAGACTACGAGCAGTACTTC
CDR3 protein: CSASQGIDYEQYF

V gene: TRBV24-1
clone size: -
CDR3 length: 15
J gene: TRBJ1-5
D gene: -
CDR3 DNA: TGTGCCACCAGTGGCCGGGGTCGGACAGATCAGCCCCAGCATTTT
CDR3 protein: CATSGRGRTDQPQHF

V gene: TRBV6-6
clone size: -
CDR3 length: 13
J gene: TRBJ1-2
D gene: -
CDR3 DNA: TGTGCCAGCAGTCCCACAGGGAACTATGGCTACACCTTC
CDR3 protein: CASSPTGNYGYTF

V gene: TRBV27
clone size: once
CDR3 length: 15
J gene: TRBJ2-7
D gene: TRBD2
CDR3 DNA: TGTGCCAGCAGGCCGCAAGCGGGAGGGCCGAGTGAGCAGTACTTC
CDR3 protein: CASRPQAGGPSEQYF

V gene: TRBV27
clone size: -
CDR3 length: 12
J gene: TRBJ2-3
D gene: -
CDR3 DNA: TGTGCCAGCAGCTCGCCCGGGGATACGCAGTATTTT
CDR3 protein: CASSSPGDTQYF

V gene: TRBV7-9
clone size: -
CDR3 length: 15
J gene: TRBJ2-5
D gene: -
CDR3 DNA: TGTGCCAGCAGCTTAAGCTTGCGGGGTTTGGAGACCCAGTACTTC
CDR3 protein: CASSLSLRGLETQYF

V gene: TRBV7-2
clone size: -
CDR3 length: 13
J gene: TRBJ1-1
D gene: -
CDR3 DNA: TGTGCCAGCAGCTTAGAGGGGTTCACTGAAGCTTTCTTT
CDR3 protein: CASSLEGFTEAFF